The 24 T cell receptor beta chains reported below all come from one sample, sequenced in a study of CD8 T cells in ankylosing spondylitis. One entry per CDR3 protein results from TCRdb running MiXCR on the 5' RACE reads. Among under 300,000 distinct CDR3 sequences, roughly a tenth were seen once, and the ten largest hold about 2.8%. The sample consisted of blood, either unsorted or a sorted T cell fraction (not recorded which). Receptors originate from a male donor with ankylosing spondylitis or in good health (not recorded which).

This clonotype was seen ten or more times. The chain links TRBV5-1 to TRBJ1-2, with 7 bases that match TRBD1. The CDR3 extends over 17 amino acids. Trimming at V came to 0 bases and at J to 5 bases, leaving 13 bases not matched to a gene. Germline CDR1 is SGHRS and CDR2 is YFSETQ. The CDR3, as DNA: TGCGCCAGCAGCTTGGACTTTAGCGGGCCAGGGGGATATGGCTACACCTTC. As protein: CASSLDFSGPGGYGYTF.

This clonotype was observed a handful of times. The chain joins TRBV6-2 or TRBV6-3 to TRBJ2-1; D gene uncertain. The CDR3 is 16 amino acids. From germline, CDR1 is MNHEY and CDR2 SVGEGT. Trimming pared 7 bases from V and 0 bases from J, leaving 16 bases between. The CDR3 sequence is CASKKKEVYSYNEQFF. The DNA of the CDR3 is TGTGCCAGCAAAAAAAAGGAAGTCTACTCCTACAATGAGCAGTTCTTC.

This clonotype was detected ten times or more. The chain recombines TRBV12-3 or TRBV12-4 with TRBJ1-5; D not certain. The CDR3 has 12 amino acids. V lost 5 bases to trimming and J lost 11 bases, with 13 bases between them. This CDR3 is CASSQYLGTQHF. The CDR3 DNA sequence: TGTGCCAGCAGTCAGTACCTCGGGACCCAGCATTTT.

This clonotype was detected many times. The rearrangement joins TRBV2 to TRBJ2-1; 7 bases fit TRBD2. This CDR3 has 12 residues. Germline assignment: CDR1 SNHLY and CDR2 FYNNEI. Trimming removed 7 bases from V and 7 bases from J; junction bases left unmatched: 4. The CDR3 nucleotides read TGTGCCAGCAATGGGGGAGGGAATGAGCAGTTCTTC. Its translation: CASNGGGNEQFF. The full variable domain, rest sourced from reference TRBV2 and TRBJ2-1, is EPEVTQTPSHQVTQMGQEVILRCVPISNHLYFYWYRQILGQKVEFLVSFYNNEISEKSEIFDDQFSVERPDGSNFTLKIRSTKLEDSAMYFCASNGGGNEQFFGPGTRLTVL.

At least ten counts were recorded for this clonotype. The chain carries TRBV27 and TRBJ1-5; D remains unclear. The V gene lost 3 bases and the J gene lost 3 bases, with 9 bases spanning the gap. This CDR3 has 14 amino acids. The germline V gene encodes CDR1 MNHEY and CDR2 SMNVEV (reference sequence). The CDR3 here is CASSFNSYNQPQHF. CDR3 nucleotides: TGTGCCAGCAGTTTTAACAGCTACAATCAGCCCCAGCATTTT.

This clonotype was recorded many times. The chain is built from TRBV20-1 and TRBJ2-3, with 9 nucleotides matching TRBD1. With 5 bases clipped from V and 2 bases from J, the junction kept 8 bases outside the gene matches. Germline values: CDR1 DFQATT, CDR2 SNEGSKA (reference sequence). The length of the CDR3 is 15 residues. CDR3 bases: TGCAGTGCTCTAACTACAGGGGGCTTCACAGATACGCAGTATTTT. Translated, it gives CSALTTGGFTDTQYF.

This clonotype was seen many times. The V and J genes are TRBV6-1 and TRBJ2-3; D not certain. This CDR3 comprises 14 residues. Germline assignment: CDR1 MNHNS and CDR2 SASEGT. V was shortened by 6 bases and J by 1 base, with 11 bases between the two germline ends. The CDR3 nucleotides read TGTGCCAGCAGGACGACACATCGCACAGATACGCAGTATTTT. This encodes CASRTTHRTDTQYF.

This clonotype was counted ten times or more. The V and J genes are TRBV18 and TRBJ2-2; possibly TRBD1 for D (5 bases). V lost 1 base, J lost 1 base, and 7 bases lay in between. This CDR3 contains 15 residues. From germline, CDR1 is KGHSH and CDR2 LQKENI. CDR3 in amino acids: CASSPRQGNTGELFF. As DNA, the CDR3 is TGTGCCAGCTCACCACGTCAGGGGAACACCGGGGAGCTGTTTTTT.

This chain joins TRBV4-2 and TRBJ2-1, with D unclear. V lost 1 base and J lost 10, with 20 bases in between. The CDR3 is made up of 16 amino acids. Germline lookup yields CDR1 LGHNA and CDR2 YNFKEQ. CDR3 coding DNA: TGTGCCAGCAGCCAAGGGATAGGGTCGGGCTCATGGGAGCAGTTCTTC. Translating gives CASSQGIGSGSWEQFF.

The rearrangement links TRBV20-1 to TRBJ2-3, with TRBD2 identical over 7 bases. V lost 4 bases and J lost 7; bases outside the gene matches: 5. The CDR3 is 12 amino acids. Germline V lookup: CDR1 DFQATT, CDR2 SNEGSKA (reference sequence). CDR3 nucleotides: TGCAGTGCTATCCCGGGGGGAAATACGCAGTATTTT. Protein sequence: CSAIPGGNTQYF.

Of note for this clonotype: At one of its ends the junction is not consistent with the germline gene, which may arise from a read error. The chain has TRBV27 and TRBJ2-7, with 10 bases matching TRBD2. Per the germline V gene, CDR1 is MNHEY and CDR2 is SMNVEV (reference sequence). The CDR3 covers 14 residues. The DNA of the CDR3 is TGTGTCAGCAGTTTTAGCGGGGGGACCTACGAGCAGTACTTC. It yields the protein CVSSFSGGTYEQYF.

The sample holds many counts of this clonotype. Written as DNA, the CDR3 is TGTGCCAGCAGCTTCCCCGGGACTAGTCAGCCCCAGCATTTT. Its protein is CASSFPGTSQPQHF. V is TRBV11-2 and J is TRBJ1-5; maybe TRBD1 (5 bases). CDR1 is SGHAT and CDR2 is FQNNGV in the germline V gene. CDR3 length equals 14 residues. Deletions cut 3 bases from V and 6 bases from J, with 12 bases between. The full variable domain, completed using reference TRBV11-2 and TRBJ1-5, is EAGVAQSPRYKIIEKRQSVAFWCNPISGHATLYWYQQILGQGPKLLIQFQNNGVVDDSQLPKDRFSAERLKGVDSTLKIQPAKLEDSAVYLCASSFPGTSQPQHFGDGTRLSIL.

This clonotype was detected ten times or more. This chain connects TRBV20-1 to TRBJ1-1; possibly TRBD1 for D (5 bases). The V gene's germline CDR1 is DFQATT and CDR2 SNEGSKA (reference sequence). V lost 4 bases, J lost 10 bases, and 22 bases lay in between. This CDR3 is built from 14 residues. In nucleotides, the CDR3 is TGCAGTGCTAAACCCGGGACTTCCTCCACCCCAGCTTTCTTT. Translated, it gives CSAKPGTSSTPAFF.

The chain uses TRBV4-2 and TRBJ2-4; D gene unclear. Germline lookup yields CDR1 LGHNA and CDR2 YNFKEQ. Trimming cost V 0 bases and J 6 bases, with 9 bases left between them. The CDR3 contains 14 residues. CDR3 DNA: TGTGCCAGCAGCCAAGATTCAGGCTCAAACATTCAGTACTTC. Amino acids: CASSQDSGSNIQYF.

The chain links TRBV6-2 or TRBV6-3 to TRBJ2-3; D remains unclear. Germline V CDR1 and CDR2: MNHEY, SVGEGT. Trimming took off 5 bases at V and 3 bases at J, with 6 bases between the two ends. The CDR3 loop spans 12 amino acids. CDR3 coding DNA: TGTGCCAGCAGTAAAAGAACAGATACGCAGTATTTT. Translation: CASSKRTDTQYF.

This clonotype was picked up many times. The chain couples TRBV5-1 to TRBJ2-5; 11 positions agree with TRBD2. The CDR3 contains 14 residues. Germline V gives CDR1 SGHRS, CDR2 YFSETQ. V dropped 4 bases and J dropped 4; count of bases not matched to a gene: 3. The CDR3 sequence is CASSIAGGGETQYF. The CDR3 nucleotides are TGCGCCAGCAGCATAGCGGGAGGGGGAGAGACCCAGTACTTC.

This clonotype came up a few times. The rearrangement uses TRBV7-2 and TRBJ2-5; 9 bases match TRBD2. CDR3 size: 15 residues. The ends lost 2 bases at V and 5 bases at J; junction bases unmatched: 6. Germline V gives CDR1 SGHTA, CDR2 FQGNSA. CDR3 bases: TGTGCCAGCAGCTTACCTAGCGGGAAGGGGGAGACCCAGTACTTC. It encodes CASSLPSGKGETQYF.

This clonotype was counted at least ten times. The rearrangement uses TRBV12-3 or TRBV12-4 and TRBJ2-1; 13 bases are shared with TRBD2. This CDR3 spans 15 amino acids. With 7 bases clipped from V and 7 bases from J, the junction kept 7 bases outside the gene matches. In nucleotides, the CDR3 is TGTGCCAGCAACCAACTAGCGGGAGGGCCTAATGAGCAGTTCTTC. It specifies CASNQLAGGPNEQFF.

Remarks on this clonotype: An end of the junction does not agree with germline; a read error may underlie this. This chain joins TRBV27 and TRBJ2-6, with no clear D. Per the germline V gene, CDR1 is MNHEY and CDR2 is SMNVEV (reference sequence). The CDR3 is 13 residues long. The CDR3 spells CASRLSGANVLTF. CDR3 DNA sequence: TGTGCCAGCAGATTATCTGGGGCCAACGTCCTGACTTTC.

V usage is TRBV7-2 and J usage is TRBJ1-5; perhaps TRBD1 as D (6 bases). The V and J ends lost 5 bases and 4 bases respectively, with 15 bases between them. Germline CDR1 reads SGHTA; CDR2 reads FQGNSA. CDR3 length equals 15 residues. CDR3 nucleotide sequence: TGTGCCAGCAGCAGGGGGGCCCCGATGAATCAGCCCCAGCATTTT. It yields the protein CASSRGAPMNQPQHF.

Many counts were recorded for this clonotype. The chain has TRBV2 and TRBJ1-4, with TRBD1 identical over 8 bases. V lost 10 bases and J lost 8; bases outside the gene matches: 9. Germline CDR1 and CDR2: SNHLY and FYNNEI. This CDR3 is built from 13 residues. The CDR3 bases are TGTGCCACCCGACAGGGGAAATACGAAAAACTGTTTTTT. It codes for CATRQGKYEKLFF. The full variable domain, its missing parts supplied by reference TRBV2 and TRBJ1-4, is EPEVTQTPSHQVTQMGQEVILRCVPISNHLYFYWYRQILGQKVEFLVSFYNNEISEKSEIFDDQFSVERPDGSNFTLKIRSTKLEDSAMYFCATRQGKYEKLFFGSGTQLSVL.

This clonotype was detected ten times or more. The V and J genes are TRBV29-1 and TRBJ2-3, with 13 bases identical to TRBD2. The V gene's germline CDR1 is SQVTM and CDR2 ANQGSEA. V was pared by 2 bases and J by 4 bases, with 9 bases of the junction left unmatched. The CDR3 spans 17 residues. The CDR3 DNA follows: TGCAGCGTTGAAAAACGACTAGCGGGAGGTGTGTCAGATACGCAGTATTTT. Translation: CSVEKRLAGGVSDTQYF.

This clonotype was detected many times. The rearrangement uses TRBV5-1 and TRBJ1-2, with 8 bases fitting TRBD1. V dropped 1 base and J dropped 8; count of bases not matched to a gene: 7. The CDR3 loop spans 14 amino acids. The germline V gene encodes CDR1 SGHRS and CDR2 YFSETQ. The CDR3 DNA reads TGCGCCAGCAGCTTGCAAGGACAGGGTTTCGGCTACACCTTC. This sequence encodes CASSLQGQGFGYTF.

In its sample, this clonotype was seen many times. The CDR3 region has the DNA TGTGCCAGCAGACAAGACCAGGGGGAGCAGTACTTC. Residues: CASRQDQGEQYF. The chain carries TRBV12-3 or TRBV12-4 and TRBJ2-7, with D possibly matching TRBD1 (6 bases). With 6 bases removed from V and 7 bases from J, the gap between germline ends came to 13 bases. The CDR3 is made up of 12 amino acids.